This entry lists 14 T cell receptor beta chains sequenced from one sample in a study of neurological immune-mediated disorders. Using its own MiXCR run on the 5' RACE reads, TCRdb lists one record per CDR3 protein. The sample includes about 70,000 distinct CDR3 sequences, about 3% of them seen just once. Specimen: PBMCs. The receptors were sampled from a woman between 50 and 59 years old with multiple sclerosis.

Ten or more counts support this clonotype. The rearrangement links TRBV20-1 to TRBJ2-7; weak D call: TRBD2 (5 bases). The germline CDR1 and CDR2 sequences are DFQATT and SNEGSKA (reference sequence). The CDR3 runs 12 residues. V was shortened by 6 bases and J by 5 bases, with 14 bases between the two germline ends. DNA of the CDR3: TGCAGTGCCGGGAAGGGTGTCCACGAGCAGTACTTC. Amino acid sequence: CSAGKGVHEQYF.

The sample holds many counts of this clonotype. The CDR3 reads CASTSQGFEKLFF. The CDR3 bases are TGTGCCAGCACGAGCCAGGGGTTTGAAAAACTGTTTTTT. The chain employs TRBV6-1 and TRBJ1-4, with D tentatively TRBD1 (6 bases). This CDR3 region has 13 residues. The V gene lost 7 bases and the J gene lost 7 bases, with 13 bases spanning the gap. CDR1 is MNHNS, CDR2 SASEGT, per germline.

This clonotype showed up many times. The rearrangement uses TRBV7-6 and TRBJ2-3, with TRBD1 matching 7 bases. This CDR3 comprises 14 residues. Germline V lookup: CDR1 SGHVS, CDR2 FNYEAQ. The J segment lost 1 base and the V segment lost 5 bases, leaving 3 bases of the junction unmatched. DNA for the CDR3: TGTGCCAGCAGCCCTGGGACAGGCACAGATACGCAGTATTTT. Translated: CASSPGTGTDTQYF.

This clonotype was observed many times. The chain couples TRBV4-2 to TRBJ1-2; 9 nucleotides line up with TRBD1. Germline V CDR1 and CDR2: LGHNA, YNFKEQ. The CDR3 is made up of 16 amino acids. Trimming took 3 bases from V and 3 from J; bases not matched to a gene: 8. DNA for the CDR3: TGTGCCAGCAGCCAGGCCGGGACAGGGACCCACTATGGCTACACCTTC. Encoded protein: CASSQAGTGTHYGYTF.

This clonotype was observed at least ten times. The chain employs TRBV5-5 and TRBJ2-7; D is unclear. Between the trimmed V and J ends, which lost 4 bases and 0 bases, there was a span of 17 bases. In germline, CDR1 is SGHKS, CDR2 YYEKEE (reference sequence). The CDR3 runs 16 residues. The CDR3 DNA follows: TGTGCCAGCAGCGCTGCCCCGGACGGAATCTCCTACGAGCAGTACGTC. It encodes CASSAAPDGISYEQYV.

This clonotype was observed at least ten times. This chain joins TRBV12-3 or TRBV12-4 and TRBJ2-3, with TRBD2 matching 10 bases. V lost 0 bases and J lost 0; bases outside the gene matches: 12. This CDR3 comprises 20 residues. CDR3 protein: CASSLAGRSGGVISTDTQYF. CDR3 bases: TGTGCCAGCAGTTTAGCGGGACGAAGCGGGGGGGTAATAAGCACAGATACGCAGTATTTT.

There are many counts of this clonotype. J is TRBJ2-1 and V is TRBV5-6; TRBD2 matches at 10 bases. CDR3 length: 15 amino acids. CDR1 SGHDT and CDR2 YYEEEE come from the germline V gene. V was clipped by 4 bases and J by 6 bases; unmatched bases: 7. CDR3 sequence (DNA): TGTGCCAGCAGCCCTCTAGCGGGAGTGACCAATGAGCAGTTCTTC. It codes for CASSPLAGVTNEQFF.

This clonotype was seen many times. This chain connects TRBV29-1 to TRBJ2-2, with 9 bases aligning to TRBD1. Germline V lookup: CDR1 SQVTM, CDR2 ANQGSEA. J was trimmed by 6 bases and V by 6 bases; bases with no gene match: 8. This CDR3 is built from 14 residues. The CDR3 DNA is TGCAGCGTCGCCCGGGACAGGGAATCCGGGGAGCTGTTTTTT. The encoded protein is CSVARDRESGELFF.

This clonotype has at least ten counts. This sequence joins TRBV20-1 and TRBJ2-1, with a weak D call TRBD2 (6 bases). Looked up from germline, CDR1 is DFQATT and CDR2 is SNEGSKA (reference sequence). V was trimmed by 4 bases and J by 7 bases, leaving 14 bases between them. The CDR3 extends over 13 amino acids. For the CDR3, the DNA is TGCAGTGCTACCGGGGGAGGTGGTAATGAGCAGTTCTTC. Protein sequence: CSATGGGGNEQFF.

Ten or more counts support this clonotype. The rearrangement links TRBV20-1 to TRBJ2-3, with 9 bases matching TRBD2. Per germline, CDR1 DFQATT and CDR2 SNEGSKA (reference sequence). J gave up 9 bases and V 0 bases, and 7 bases lay outside the gene matches. This CDR3 is built from 14 residues. This CDR3 reads CSARDPLAGPTQYF. The CDR3 DNA follows: TGCAGTGCTAGAGATCCACTAGCGGGCCCCACGCAGTATTTT.

This clonotype was picked up many times. The chain carries TRBV12-3 or TRBV12-4 and TRBJ1-3, with D unclear. The CDR3 spans 15 residues. V dropped 6 bases and J dropped 4 bases, with 16 bases sitting between them. The CDR3 spells CASSRRQSRGNTIYF. The CDR3 nucleotides read TGTGCCAGCAGCCGTAGACAAAGTAGGGGAAACACCATATATTTT.

This clonotype was found many times. The chain links TRBV5-1 to TRBJ1-1; 7 nucleotides match TRBD1. Trimming at V came to 4 bases and at J to 0 bases, leaving 6 bases not matched to a gene. This CDR3 is built from 15 residues. Germline V lookup: CDR1 SGHRS, CDR2 YFSETQ. Here the CDR3 reads CASSADRVMNTEAFF. CDR3 in DNA: TGCGCCAGCAGCGCCGACAGGGTTATGAACACTGAAGCTTTCTTT.

This clonotype was seen repeatedly, ten times or more. The chain carries TRBV7-8 and TRBJ2-5; 7 nucleotides align to TRBD1. CDR3 length: 14 amino acids. The V and J ends lost 5 bases and 0 bases, in that order; junction bases with no gene match: 3. CDR1 SGHVS and CDR2 FQNEAQ come from the germline V gene. The CDR3 nucleotides are TGTGCCAGCAGCCTGGGGACAGACCAAGAGACCCAGTACTTC. It encodes CASSLGTDQETQYF.

This clonotype was seen repeatedly, ten times or more. The chain uses TRBV12-3 or TRBV12-4 and TRBJ1-1, with unresolved D. V was cut by 5 bases and J by 2 bases, with 9 bases left in between. The CDR3 has 13 residues. CDR3 in DNA: TGTGCCAGCAGTCCCAAGGCCAACACTGAAGCTTTCTTT. The encoded protein is CASSPKANTEAFF.